This entry concerns a single T cell receptor (beta chain). Germline CDR1 is MDHEN and CDR2 is SYDVKM. V lost 6 bases and J 4 bases, leaving 16 bases between the germline ends. CDR3 length equals 15 residues. Assay: immunoSEQ multiplex PCR; the TCRdb copy retains only in-frame clones and omits some. The table lists around 70,000 clones, roughly 90% of them singletons. This entry is derived from a study of T cell responses to AZD1222 COVID-19 vaccine. Material: peripheral blood, obtained on day 0 of AZD1222 vaccination. The gene calls are TRBV28 and TRBJ1-3; a weak D match, TRBD1 (5 bases). The sequence was collected from an adult in good health. This CDR3 reads CASRLKQVLGNTIYF. The DNA of the CDR3 is TGTGCCAGCAGGTTAAAACAGGTTTTGGGAAACACCATATATTTT.